This T cell receptor (beta chain) was captured by sequencing in a study of shared clonotypes between healthy human individuals. Notes on the study in general: Clonotypes not shared had lower generation probabilities than those common to all four donors. Across subsets, estimated richness was generally greater for naive than for memory populations.

TCRdb's table, derived via immunoSEQ multiplex PCR, lists solely in-frame clones and lacks some. The sample lists about 2.4 million clones, around nine tenths occurring once. Concerning this clone itself: Its antigen is unidentified.

This TCR derives from a man aged 18-30 years in good health. Sequencing input: naive CD4+ T cells sorted from blood. Subset noted: CD45RA+ positively selected.

The CDR3 reads CASSYSGDAKNIQYF. The CDR3 DNA sequence: TGTGCCAGCAGTTACTCGGGGGACGCCAAAAACATTCAGTACTTC. The chain recombines TRBV6-6 with TRBJ2-4, with D perhaps given as TRBD1 or TRBD2 (5 bases each). Trimming removed 0 bases at V and 1 base at J, with 7 bases between. This CDR3 has 15 residues. Germline-derived CDR1 and CDR2 are MNHNY and SVGAGI (reference sequence).